This entry features one T cell receptor beta chain sequence. Its antigen has not been determined. One base away there is no much larger clone; base qualities are not given. These data belong to a study of glioma-infiltrating T cells after dendritic cell vaccination (dated by TCRdb to 2015 to 2016). Study-wide context: The cohort included around 15 glioblastoma patients drawn from Phase I and II dendritic cell vaccination trials, of whom 9 were newly diagnosed and 6 had recurrent disease. Deep sequencing of TCR beta CDR3 regions was used to quantify tumor-infiltrating lymphocyte content and compare tumor and blood repertoires in dendritic cell-vaccinated glioblastoma patients. TCR sequencing metrics, including TIL content and tumor-blood repertoire overlap, were correlated with survival after dendritic cell vaccination. Between the early 2000s and the early 2010s, the patients were given dendritic cell vaccination pulsed with autologous tumor lysate. Patients received three intradermal dendritic cell vaccine injections at biweekly intervals in the arm below the axilla. The vaccine was prepared from monocyte-derived dendritic cells that were cultured for more than six days with IL-4 and GM-CSF and then pulsed overnight with autologous tumor lysate. The paper as a whole reports these results and caveats: The cohort was small and heterogeneous, and full blood and tumor sets were available for few patients, with initial-recurrent tumor pairs available for even fewer patients. The three-group TCR overlap response model was characterized as speculative, and prospective validation of the model was stated to be required. No direct relationship between TCR clonality and survival was found, suggesting that a diverse polyclonal response may matter. After dendritic cell vaccination, a higher estimated pretreatment TIL content predicted longer time to progression and overall survival.

Patients were selected on the basis of adequate residual fresh-frozen tumor tissue and more than two years of available survival data. Although molecular status otherwise differed among the glioblastoma patients, no patient had an isocitrate dehydrogenase mutation. PBMC were collected before vaccination, two weeks after the third vaccination, and at tumor progression if tumor progression occurred. The Qiagen DNeasy Blood extraction Kit was used for extraction of genomic DNA. TCRB CDR3 regions were amplified from about 2 ug genomic DNA, or all available DNA if less, using the immunoSEQ assay. The multiplex PCR employed 60 forward primers targeting TCR V beta segments and 13 reverse primers targeting J beta segments. To estimate reads per starting template, synthetic control templates were spiked into each sample at limiting dilution. The Illumina HiSeq System generated sequencing reads of 87 bp. Per the authors' processing: PCR and sequencing errors were removed by a nearest neighbor algorithm that merged closely related sequences. TCR overlap was measured as the percentage of unique tumor TCR beta sequences also present in the same patient's peripheral blood. Held by TCRdb, this immuneACCESS table contains in-frame sequences only and omits some clones. Under half of the omission traces to an unresolved V gene where checked; the cause of the rest is unknown. That table gives V, J and clone size, and the DNA gave D and trimming. The sample contains about 92,000 clones, 80% to 90% of them found a single time. The ten largest clones add up to less than 20% of the sample.

This TCR was recovered from a human donor with glioblastoma. Material: blood, obtained before dendritic cell vaccination.

The DNA is TGTGCCAGCAGTGAAGGCTGGACAGGGACTGAAGCTTTCTTT. The encoded protein is CASSEGWTGTEAFF. The chain is encoded by TRBV6-1 joined to TRBJ1-1; 8 bases in the middle match TRBD1. Including the terminal cysteine and phenylalanine, the CDR3 comprises 14 residues. Only the CDR3 portion is preserved as DNA: 42 bases, with reading frame beginning at the first base. The germline V and J ends show losses of 1 base and 5 bases respectively, and no gene match explains 3 bases of the junction. The germline V gene gives CDR1 as MNHNS and CDR2 as SASEGT.